This T cell receptor beta chain was captured by sequencing in a study of cytomegalovirus exposure and HLA in healthy donors. CDR1 GTSNPN and CDR2 SVGIG come from the germline V gene (reference sequence). The CDR3 runs to 13 residues. Trimming removed 5 bases from V and 1 base from J, with 11 bases in between. The PCR was carried out with 60 Vbeta primers and 13 Jbeta primers. Method: immunoSEQ multiplex PCR; TCRdb's copy keeps in-frame clones and lacks some. The sample lists 100,000 to 150,000 clones; around 73% were seen once. The rearrangement links TRBV30 to TRBJ1-2; D is undetermined. The sample comprised PBMCs. The receptor comes from a man under 40 in good health and CMV-seropositive. CDR3 amino acids: CAWQAGLNYGYTF. CDR3 sequence (DNA): TGTGCCTGGCAGGCGGGTCTTAACTATGGCTACACCTTC. Full variable domain (outside the CDR3, taken from reference TRBV30 and TRBJ1-2): SQTIHQWPATLVQPVGSPLSLECTVEGTSNPNLYWYRQAAGRGLQLLFYSVGIGQISSEVPQNLSASRPQDRQFILSSKKLLLSDSGFYLCAWQAGLNYGYTFGSGTRLTVV.